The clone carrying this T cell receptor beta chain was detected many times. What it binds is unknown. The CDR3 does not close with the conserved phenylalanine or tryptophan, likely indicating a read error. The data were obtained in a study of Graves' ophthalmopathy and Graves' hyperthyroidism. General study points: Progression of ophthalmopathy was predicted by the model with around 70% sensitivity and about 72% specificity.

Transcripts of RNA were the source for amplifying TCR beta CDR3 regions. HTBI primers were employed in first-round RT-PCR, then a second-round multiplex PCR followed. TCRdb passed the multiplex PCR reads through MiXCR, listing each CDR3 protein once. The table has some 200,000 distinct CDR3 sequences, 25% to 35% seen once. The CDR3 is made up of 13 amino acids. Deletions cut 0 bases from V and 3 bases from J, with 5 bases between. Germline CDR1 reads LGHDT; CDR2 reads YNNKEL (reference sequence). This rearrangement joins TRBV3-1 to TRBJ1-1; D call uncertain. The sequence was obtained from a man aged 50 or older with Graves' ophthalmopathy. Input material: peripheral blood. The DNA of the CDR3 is TGTGCCAGCAGCCAAGATTGGGACACTGAAGCTTTCCTT. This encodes CASSQDWDTEAFL.